This TCR beta chain was captured by sequencing in a study of blood T cells in healthy people across ages. The study's findings and limits: Diversity figures based on one million T cells were deemed too low. Strong correlation linked observed beta diversity and percent naive T cells.

The second PCR ran roughly 6 to 11 cycles with a sample-barcoded 5' primer and J-beta primers. A single record per CDR3 protein comes from TCRdb applying MiXCR to the 5' RACE reads. The profile shows 870,000 or so distinct CDR3 sequences, under 30% of them singletons. This clonotype turned up a few times. Its antigen is unidentified. Every donor gave approximately 10 milliliters of peripheral blood. The sample was blood. The TCR was taken from an elderly woman in good health.

CDR3: CASSNRTGVNTEAFF. The CDR3 coding sequence is TGCGCCAGCAGCAACCGGACAGGGGTGAACACTGAAGCTTTCTTT. This sequence joins TRBV5-1 and TRBJ1-1, with 9 nucleotides matching TRBD1. This CDR3 comprises 15 residues. Per the germline V gene, CDR1 is SGHRS and CDR2 is YFSETQ. With V trimmed by 4 bases and J by 0 bases, 4 bases remained unmatched.